This entry is about one T cell receptor (beta chain). The data were produced by immunoSEQ multiplex PCR, yet TCRdb's version contains in-frame clones alone and is incomplete. There are about 440,000 clones in the sample; about 90% occur only once, and roughly 3.9% lies in the top ten. The germline CDR1 and CDR2 sequences are MNHEY and SMNVEV (reference sequence). The CDR3 is 14 residues long. The V segment lost 5 bases and the J segment 8 bases; nucleotides outside the gene matches: 11. The data were obtained in a study of Ad26.COV2.S vaccination and SARS-CoV-2 variants. The treatment denotes: some 20 received Ad26.COV2.S at low or high dose, single or two shots; several received placebo; per-sample allocation not given. After the first vaccine or placebo injection, samples were drawn on day 63.

The sample consisted of peripheral blood, taken in a trial of Ad26.COV2.S vaccine versus placebo. This sequence was found in a person between 18 and 60 years old who received the Ad26.COV2.S COVID-19 vaccine or a placebo. The chain combines TRBV27 with TRBJ1-2; TRBD1 matches 7 bases. Here the CDR3 reads CASSRLRDRWGYTF. The DNA for the CDR3 is TGTGCCAGCAGTAGGCTCCGGGACAGATGGGGCTACACCTTC.